These T cell receptor beta chains were read from a single sample in a study of cutaneous CD30+ T cell lymphoproliferative disorder and hepatitis E. Clones were read by immunoSEQ multiplex PCR, and TCRdb kept only the in-frame ones, dropping some. The sample has about 7,700 clones; roughly 74% are singletons. The sample comprised blood. The receptors derive from a human donor with a cutaneous T cell lymphoproliferative disorder associated with hepatitis E virus. Each CDR3 is given with its conserved first and last residue. A D gene is named only where the DNA matches it firmly. Clone size is given for some rows only: seen once, a few or many times, or a class if the clone is expanded.

D gene: .
clone size: .
V gene: TRBV11-2
J gene: TRBJ1-6
CDR3 DNA: TGTGCCAGCAGCTCCCGTTGGGGGGCCCTCCACTTT
CDR3 protein: CASSSRWGALHF

D gene: .
clone size: .
V gene: TRBV6-1
J gene: TRBJ1-5
CDR3 DNA: TGTGCCAGCAGGGGGAGGGTGGCTCGGGGTCAGCCCCAGCATTTT
CDR3 protein: CASRGRVARGQPQHF

D gene: TRBD1
clone size: .
V gene: TRBV6-6
J gene: TRBJ1-1
CDR3 DNA: TGTGCCAGCAGGCTGGACAGGGTAAGCACTGAAGCTTTCTTT
CDR3 protein: CASRLDRVSTEAFF

D gene: .
clone size: .
V gene: TRBV25-1
J gene: TRBJ1-5
CDR3 DNA: TGTGCCAGCAGTGCAACAGAAAATCAGCCCCAGCATTTT
CDR3 protein: CASSATENQPQHF

D gene: TRBD1
clone size: .
V gene: TRBV7-9
J gene: TRBJ2-7
CDR3 DNA: TGTGCCAGCAGCTTCTCGCTTACAGGGGCCTACGAGCAGTACTTC
CDR3 protein: CASSFSLTGAYEQYF

D gene: TRBD2
clone size: few
V gene: TRBV27
J gene: TRBJ2-1
CDR3 DNA: TGTGCCAGCAGTTCTAGGGGGACTAGCTTTTCCTACAATGAGCAGTTCTTC
CDR3 protein: CASSSRGTSFSYNEQFF

D gene: .
clone size: .
V gene: TRBV10-1
J gene: TRBJ2-5
CDR3 DNA: TGCGCCAGCAGTCCGGGGGCGGGCCCAGGGCCGGAGACCCAGTACTTC
CDR3 protein: CASSPGAGPGPETQYF

D gene: TRBD2
clone size: .
V gene: TRBV7-2
J gene: TRBJ2-5
CDR3 DNA: TGTGCCAGCAGCCATCCCCCAGGACTAGCTGGGGAGACCCAGTACTTC
CDR3 protein: CASSHPPGLAGETQYF

D gene: .
clone size: .
V gene: TRBV11-2
J gene: TRBJ2-3
CDR3 DNA: TGTGCCAGCAGGACGGGACCCTCCACAGATACGCAGTATTTT
CDR3 protein: CASRTGPSTDTQYF

D gene: .
clone size: .
V gene: TRBV19
J gene: TRBJ2-5
CDR3 DNA: TGTGCCAGTAGTATAGATCTCGTGGAGGGAGAGACCCAGTACTTC
CDR3 protein: CASSIDLVEGETQYF

D gene: .
clone size: .
V gene: TRBV5-3
J gene: TRBJ1-3
CDR3 DNA: TGTGCCAGACCTCCGGCAAGGGTGGGAAACACCATATATTTT
CDR3 protein: CARPPARVGNTIYF

D gene: .
clone size: .
V gene: TRBV6-7
J gene: TRBJ2-1
CDR3 DNA: TGTGCCAGCAGTGACCGGAGGAGCTCCTACAATGAGCAGTTCTTC
CDR3 protein: CASSDRRSSYNEQFF

D gene: .
clone size: .
V gene: TRBV6-1
J gene: TRBJ2-2
CDR3 DNA: TGTGCCAGCACCTTCGGGACTCTTACCGGGGAGCTGTTTTTT
CDR3 protein: CASTFGTLTGELFF

D gene: .
clone size: .
V gene: TRBV7-8
J gene: TRBJ1-3
CDR3 DNA: TGTGCCAGCAGCTACGTCAGGGAGGACACCATATATTTT
CDR3 protein: CASSYVREDTIYF

D gene: TRBD2
clone size: .
V gene: TRBV11-3
J gene: TRBJ2-2
CDR3 DNA: TGTGCCAGCAGCCCGGGACTAGCGGGGGTGGGCGGGGAGCTGTTTTTT
CDR3 protein: CASSPGLAGVGGELFF

D gene: .
clone size: .
V gene: TRBV10-2
J gene: TRBJ1-5
CDR3 DNA: TGCGCCAGCCGCTGGAATAGCAATCAGCCCCAGCATTTT
CDR3 protein: CASRWNSNQPQHF

D gene: .
clone size: .
V gene: TRBV30
J gene: TRBJ2-3
CDR3 DNA: TGTGCCTGGAGTATTGTGGGCACAGATACGCAGTATTTT
CDR3 protein: CAWSIVGTDTQYF

D gene: .
clone size: .
V gene: TRBV6-5
J gene: TRBJ1-1
CDR3 DNA: TGTGCCAGCGGTGAAGTCTTCGAAGCTTTCTTT
CDR3 protein: CASGEVFEAFF

D gene: .
clone size: once
V gene: TRBV18
J gene: TRBJ2-3
CDR3 DNA: TGTGCCAGCTCTCTCCGGGACTTGGGGAAGACAGATACGCAGTATTTT
CDR3 protein: CASSLRDLGKTDTQYF

D gene: .
clone size: few
V gene: TRBV28
J gene: TRBJ1-5
CDR3 DNA: TGTGCCAGCAGCTCTCTCGACGGTCGCAATCAGCCCCAGCATTTT
CDR3 protein: CASSSLDGRNQPQHF

D gene: TRBD2
clone size: .
V gene: TRBV29-1
J gene: TRBJ2-1
CDR3 DNA: TGCAGCGTTGAAGGCCGAGCGGGAGGGTATGGAAATGAGCAGTTCTTC
CDR3 protein: CSVEGRAGGYGNEQFF

D gene: .
clone size: once
V gene: TRBV18
J gene: TRBJ2-3
CDR3 DNA: TGTGCCAGCTCACCACCAGGCCGTAACACAGATACGCAGTATTTT
CDR3 protein: CASSPPGRNTDTQYF

D gene: .
clone size: .
V gene: TRBV7-8
J gene: TRBJ1-1
CDR3 DNA: TGTGCCAGCAGCTTTACTATAACTGAAGCTTTCTTT
CDR3 protein: CASSFTITEAFF

D gene: TRBD2
clone size: .
V gene: TRBV28
J gene: TRBJ2-3
CDR3 DNA: TGTGCCAGCAGTTCCGCGACTAGCGGCGACACAGATACGCAGTATTTT
CDR3 protein: CASSSATSGDTDTQYF

D gene: TRBD2
clone size: .
V gene: TRBV9
J gene: TRBJ2-7
CDR3 DNA: TGTGCCAGCAGCGTAGGTGTAGCGGGGGTTTGGGAGCAGTACTTC
CDR3 protein: CASSVGVAGVWEQYF

D gene: .
clone size: few
V gene: TRBV6-6
J gene: TRBJ1-2
CDR3 DNA: TGTGCCAGCAGTTACGATCCCAGAGGCTATGGCTACACCTTC
CDR3 protein: CASSYDPRGYGYTF

D gene: TRBD1
clone size: .
V gene: TRBV19
J gene: TRBJ1-5
CDR3 DNA: TGTGCCAGTAGTGGACAGGGGAAGATCAAATATAGCAATCAGCCCCAGCATTTT
CDR3 protein: CASSGQGKIKYSNQPQHF

D gene: TRBD1
clone size: .
V gene: TRBV5-3
J gene: TRBJ2-4
CDR3 DNA: TGTGCCAGAAGCAAGGGACAGGGGCCACTAAACATTCAGTACTTC
CDR3 protein: CARSKGQGPLNIQYF

D gene: TRBD1
clone size: .
V gene: TRBV5-1
J gene: TRBJ2-1
CDR3 DNA: TGCGCCAGCAGCGCAGGGACAGGCTACAATGAGCAGTTCTTC
CDR3 protein: CASSAGTGYNEQFF

D gene: .
clone size: .
V gene: TRBV28
J gene: TRBJ2-5
CDR3 DNA: TGTGCCAGCAGCTCCCAGGTGGTGGAGACCCAGTACTTC
CDR3 protein: CASSSQVVETQYF